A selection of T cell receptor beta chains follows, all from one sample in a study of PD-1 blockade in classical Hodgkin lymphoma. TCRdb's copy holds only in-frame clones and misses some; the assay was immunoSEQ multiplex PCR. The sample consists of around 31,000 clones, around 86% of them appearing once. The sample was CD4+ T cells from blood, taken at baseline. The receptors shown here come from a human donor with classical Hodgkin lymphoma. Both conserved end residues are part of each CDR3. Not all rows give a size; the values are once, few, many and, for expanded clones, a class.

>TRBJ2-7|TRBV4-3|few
CASSQDTLGQGYEQYF
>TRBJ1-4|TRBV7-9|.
CASSLAQHRDRANEKLFF
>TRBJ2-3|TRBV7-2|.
CASSLAPPGAGTDTQYF
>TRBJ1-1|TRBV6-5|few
CASSTNRNTEAFF
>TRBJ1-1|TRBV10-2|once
CASSVTGAFNTEAFF
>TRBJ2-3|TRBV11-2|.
CASSPVGGLGADTQYF
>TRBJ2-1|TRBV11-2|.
CASRLPGLATNEQFF
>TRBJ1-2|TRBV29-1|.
CSVTIQGFGYTF
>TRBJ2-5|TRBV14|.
CASSPRAGTQETQYF
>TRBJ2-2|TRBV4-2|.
CASSQVGIAVLGELFF